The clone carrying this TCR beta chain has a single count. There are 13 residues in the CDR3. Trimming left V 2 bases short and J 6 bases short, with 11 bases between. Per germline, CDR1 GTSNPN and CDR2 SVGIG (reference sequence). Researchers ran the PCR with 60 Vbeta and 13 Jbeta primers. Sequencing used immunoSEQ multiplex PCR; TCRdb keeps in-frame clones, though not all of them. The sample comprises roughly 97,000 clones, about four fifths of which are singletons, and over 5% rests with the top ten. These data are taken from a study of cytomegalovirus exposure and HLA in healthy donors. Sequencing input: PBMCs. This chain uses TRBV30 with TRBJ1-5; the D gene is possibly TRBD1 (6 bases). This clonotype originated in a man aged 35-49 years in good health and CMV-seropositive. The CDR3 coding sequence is TGTGCCTGGAGTCCGGGGGGCGGTCAGCCCCAGCATTTT. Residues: CAWSPGGGQPQHF.